This T cell receptor beta chain originates from a study of T cells after yellow fever vaccination. On the study more broadly: SMART-Seq v4 Ultra Low Input prepared the low-cell-number fractions.

TCR cDNA was made by 5'RACE template switching, adding a universal primer site and UMIs. TCRdb recomputed calls from the 5' RACE reads with MiXCR, one row per CDR3 protein. Of some 110,000 distinct CDR3 sequences in the sample, 6% to 8% were seen once. This clonotype was seen repeatedly, ten times or more. Its target is not known. CDR1 is KGHSY and CDR2 is FQNENV in the germline V gene. The CDR3 is made up of 16 amino acids. V lost 0 bases, J lost 8 bases, and 8 bases stayed unmatched. Points from the study as a whole: FACS-sorted repertoires could harbor abundant contaminating bulk-population clonotypes. Most primary-vaccination clones recurred post-booster (roughly 96% CD4, about 90% CD8).

The TCR comes from a man between 18 and 35 years old who received the YFV17D yellow fever vaccine. The specimen was CD4+ T cells sorted from PBMCs, collected approximately 11 days after the first yellow fever vaccination. V usage is TRBV16 and J usage is TRBJ1-4; 8 nucleotides match TRBD1. CDR3 residues: CASSQSISGGAEKLFF. Written as DNA, the CDR3 is TGTGCCAGCAGCCAATCCATTTCAGGGGGCGCCGAAAAACTGTTTTTT.